This TCR beta chain was found in a study of cytomegalovirus exposure and HLA in healthy donors. As concerns this clone: The antigen is unknown.

Though nominally healthy at sampling, donors likely had unrecorded immune exposures. No record was made of this donor's CMV serostatus. The J segment lost 1 base and the V segment lost 6 bases, leaving 11 bases of the junction unmatched. The length of the CDR3 is 18 residues. CDR1 and CDR2 (germline): WSHSY, SAAADI. The PCR contained 60 Vbeta and 13 Jbeta primers. TCRdb's copy holds only in-frame clones and misses some; the assay was immunoSEQ multiplex PCR. The profile shows 97,000 or so clones, nearly 65% of them singletons. Findings of the study overall: Productive rates of about 90% or about 30% were seen for most TCR beta V segments in an earlier analysis.

Sequencing was done on a sample of PBMCs. This chain uses TRBV10-2 with TRBJ2-3; 12 bases are shared with TRBD2. This TCR derives from a human donor in good health. CDR3 residues: CASRDPSGRGYGTDTQYF. The CDR3 DNA reads TGCGCCAGCAGGGATCCTAGCGGGAGGGGGTACGGCACAGATACGCAGTATTTT.